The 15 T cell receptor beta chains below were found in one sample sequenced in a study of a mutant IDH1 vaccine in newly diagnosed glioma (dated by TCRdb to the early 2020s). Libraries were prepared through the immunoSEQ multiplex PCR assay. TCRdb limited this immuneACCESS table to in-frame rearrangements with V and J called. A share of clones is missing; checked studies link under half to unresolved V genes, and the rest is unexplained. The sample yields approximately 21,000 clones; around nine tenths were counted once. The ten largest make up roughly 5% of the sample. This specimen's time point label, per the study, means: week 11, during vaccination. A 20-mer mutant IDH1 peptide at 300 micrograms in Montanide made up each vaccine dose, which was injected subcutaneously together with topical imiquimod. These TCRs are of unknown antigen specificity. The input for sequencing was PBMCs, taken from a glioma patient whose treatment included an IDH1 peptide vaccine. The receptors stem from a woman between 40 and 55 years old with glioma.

The DNA for the CDR3 is TGCGCCAGCAGCGGTGAGACCCAGTACTTC. The encoded protein is CASSGETQYF. J is TRBJ2-5 and V is TRBV5-1; D unclear. The CDR3 has 10 amino acids. Germline V gene data show CDR1 as SGHRS and CDR2 as YFSETQ. Trimming removed 4 bases at V and 5 bases at J, with 3 bases between.

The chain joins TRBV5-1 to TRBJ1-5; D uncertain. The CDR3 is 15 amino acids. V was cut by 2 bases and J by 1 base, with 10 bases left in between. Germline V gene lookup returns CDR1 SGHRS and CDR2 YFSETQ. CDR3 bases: TGCGCCAGCAGCTTCGACCCCGGGAGCAATCAGCCCCAGCATTTT. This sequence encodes CASSFDPGSNQPQHF.

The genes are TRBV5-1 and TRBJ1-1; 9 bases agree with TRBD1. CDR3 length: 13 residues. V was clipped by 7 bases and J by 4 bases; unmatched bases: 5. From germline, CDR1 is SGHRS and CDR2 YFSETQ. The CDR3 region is CASGRQGGTEAFF. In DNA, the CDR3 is TGCGCCAGCGGCAGACAGGGGGGCACTGAAGCTTTCTTT.

CDR3 in DNA: TGTGCCAGCAGCTCGAGGGTAGTCGGCGAGCAGTACTTC. Translating gives CASSSRVVGEQYF. The rearrangement uses TRBV7-8 and TRBJ2-7; D perhaps matches TRBD2 (5 bases). The CDR3 spans 13 residues. Trimming took 4 bases from V and 6 from J, leaving 13 bases between them. The germline V gene has CDR1 SGHVS and CDR2 FQNEAQ.

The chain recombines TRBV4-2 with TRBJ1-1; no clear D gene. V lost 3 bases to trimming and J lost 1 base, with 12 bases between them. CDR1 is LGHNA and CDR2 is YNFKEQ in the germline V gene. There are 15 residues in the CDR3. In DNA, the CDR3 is TGTGCCAGCAGCCAGAGCCCGGGCCAGAACACTGAAGCTTTCTTT. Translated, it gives CASSQSPGQNTEAFF.

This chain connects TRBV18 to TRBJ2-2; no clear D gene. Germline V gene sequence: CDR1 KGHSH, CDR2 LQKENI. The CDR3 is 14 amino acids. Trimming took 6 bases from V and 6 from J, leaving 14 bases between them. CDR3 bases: TGTGCCAGCTCTCAACTGCGTGGCCCCGGGGAGCTGTTTTTT. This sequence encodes CASSQLRGPGELFF.

The CDR3 DNA sequence: TGTGCCAGCTCATCCTCCACCGACGAGCAGTACTTC. It translates to CASSSSTDEQYF. This chain uses TRBV18 with TRBJ2-7; unclear D gene. The germline gives CDR1 KGHSH, CDR2 LQKENI. Trimming pared 5 bases from V and 5 bases from J, leaving 10 bases between. CDR3 length equals 12 residues. Combining the CDR3 with reference TRBV18 and TRBJ2-7 gives the whole variable domain NAGVMQNPRHLVRRRGQEARLRCSPMKGHSHVYWYRQLPEEGLKFMVYLQKENIIDESGMPKERFSAEFPKEGPSILRIQQVVRGDSAAYFCASSSSTDEQYFGPGTRLTVT.

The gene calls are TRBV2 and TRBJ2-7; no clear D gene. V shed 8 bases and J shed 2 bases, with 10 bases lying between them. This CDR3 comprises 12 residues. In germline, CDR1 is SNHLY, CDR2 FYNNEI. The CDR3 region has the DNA TGTGCCAGCGGGGAAACAGCCTACGAGCAGTACTTC. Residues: CASGETAYEQYF.

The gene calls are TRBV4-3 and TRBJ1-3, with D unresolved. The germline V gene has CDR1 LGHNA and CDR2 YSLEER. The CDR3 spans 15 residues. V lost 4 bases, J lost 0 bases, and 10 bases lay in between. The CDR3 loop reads CASSLQDLSGNTIYF. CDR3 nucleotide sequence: TGCGCCAGCAGCCTTCAGGACCTCTCTGGAAACACCATATATTTT.

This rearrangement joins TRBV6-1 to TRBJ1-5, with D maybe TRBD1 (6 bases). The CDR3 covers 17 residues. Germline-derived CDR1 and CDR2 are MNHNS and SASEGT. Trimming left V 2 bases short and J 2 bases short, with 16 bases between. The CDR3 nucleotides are TGTGCCAGCAGTGAACTAGGGGGGGCCCTAGGCAATCAGCCCCAGCATTTT. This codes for CASSELGGALGNQPQHF.

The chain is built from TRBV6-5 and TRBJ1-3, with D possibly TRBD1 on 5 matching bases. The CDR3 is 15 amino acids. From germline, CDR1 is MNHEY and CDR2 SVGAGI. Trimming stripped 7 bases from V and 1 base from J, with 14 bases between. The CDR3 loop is CASKGTASSGNTIYF. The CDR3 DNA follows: TGTGCCAGCAAAGGGACCGCTTCTTCTGGAAACACCATATATTTT.

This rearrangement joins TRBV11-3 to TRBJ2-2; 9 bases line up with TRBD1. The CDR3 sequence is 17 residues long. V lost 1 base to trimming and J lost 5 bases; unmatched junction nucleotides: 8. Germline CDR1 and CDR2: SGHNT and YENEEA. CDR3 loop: CASSLGTGEFLTGELFF. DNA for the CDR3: TGTGCCAGCAGCTTAGGGACAGGGGAGTTTCTAACCGGGGAGCTGTTTTTT.

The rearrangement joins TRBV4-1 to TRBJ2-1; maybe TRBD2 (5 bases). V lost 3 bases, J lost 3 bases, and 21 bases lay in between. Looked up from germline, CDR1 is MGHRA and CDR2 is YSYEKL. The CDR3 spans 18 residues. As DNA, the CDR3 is TGCGCCAGCAGCCAGTTCGTCACTAGACAAACTAGCTACAATGAGCAGTTCTTC. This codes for CASSQFVTRQTSYNEQFF.

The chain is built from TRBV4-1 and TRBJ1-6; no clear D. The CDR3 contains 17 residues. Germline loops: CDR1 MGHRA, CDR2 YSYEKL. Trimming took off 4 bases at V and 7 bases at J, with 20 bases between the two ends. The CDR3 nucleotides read TGCGCCAGCAGCCGAGTTCCGGGGATCCGGCTCAATTCACCCCTCCACTTT. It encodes CASSRVPGIRLNSPLHF.

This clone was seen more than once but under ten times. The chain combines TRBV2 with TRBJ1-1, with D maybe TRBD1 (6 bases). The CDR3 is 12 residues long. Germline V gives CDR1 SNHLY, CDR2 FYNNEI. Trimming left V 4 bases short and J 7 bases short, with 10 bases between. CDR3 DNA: TGTGCCAGCAGTGTACAGGGCGGTGAAGCTTTCTTT. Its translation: CASSVQGGEAFF.